These 8 T cell receptor beta chains came from one sample sequenced in a study of cytomegalovirus exposure and HLA in healthy donors. With 60 Vbeta and 13 Jbeta primers, the PCR was carried out. Libraries were prepared by immunoSEQ multiplex PCR; TCRdb keeps only in-frame clonotypes and omits some of them. This table has approximately 170,000 clones, around 80% appearing once. What was sequenced was PBMCs. Source of these receptors: a boy aged 2 to 10 in good health and CMV-seronegative.

The V gene is TRBV5-6, the J gene TRBJ1-6; D not certain. The CDR3 spans 15 residues. Germline values: CDR1 SGHDT, CDR2 YYEEEE. V lost 0 bases and J lost 12, with 16 bases in between. Here the CDR3 reads CASSLGAREGLPLHF. CDR3 nucleotide sequence: TGTGCCAGCAGCTTGGGGGCCCGGGAGGGCTTACCCCTCCACTTT.

The V call is TRBV29-1, the J call TRBJ1-2; the match to TRBD1 covers 7 bases. This CDR3 region has 11 residues. Trimming cost V 6 bases and J 7 bases; bases outside gene matches: 5. Germline values: CDR1 SQVTM, CDR2 ANQGSEA. CDR3 bases: TGCAGCGTCCCCACAGGGGTTGGCTACACCTTC. Translated: CSVPTGVGYTF.

The rearrangement links TRBV19 to TRBJ1-5; a weak D match, TRBD1 (5 bases). Germline assignment: CDR1 LNHDA and CDR2 SQIVND (reference sequence). Trimming removed 4 bases from V and 0 bases from J, with 7 bases in between. The CDR3 spans 14 residues. CDR3 in DNA: TGTGCCAGTAGTACCGGGGGTAGCAATCAGCCCCAGCATTTT. It is translated as CASSTGGSNQPQHF.

The rearrangement links TRBV5-1 to TRBJ1-3; D gene uncertain. The CDR3 runs to 15 residues. The V gene lost 4 bases and the J gene lost 0 bases, with 11 bases spanning the gap. The germline gives CDR1 SGHRS, CDR2 YFSETQ. In DNA form, the CDR3 reads TGCGCCAGCAGCCCGTCCCCCAGCTCTGGAAACACCATATATTTT. Translating it yields CASSPSPSSGNTIYF.

This CDR3 reads CASSETGFPKAFF. The DNA for the CDR3 is TGTGCCAGCAGCGAGACAGGGTTTCCGAAAGCTTTCTTT. The rearrangement joins TRBV5-4 to TRBJ1-1, with 7 bases lining up with TRBD1. The V segment lost 4 bases and the J segment 9 bases; nucleotides outside the gene matches: 9. Germline V lookup: CDR1 SGHNT, CDR2 YYREEE (reference sequence). CDR3 length: 13 amino acids.

This clone was recorded only once. This sequence joins TRBV6-1 and TRBJ1-1; no reliable D call. The length of the CDR3 is 12 residues. CDR1 and CDR2 (germline): MNHNS, SASEGT. V lost 4 bases, J lost 8 bases, and 11 bases lay in between. The CDR3 DNA is TGTGCCAGCAGTGTTCCCGAGGGAGAAGCTTTCTTT. Translated: CASSVPEGEAFF.

This clone was seen only once. The rearrangement links TRBV15 to TRBJ1-4; weak D call: TRBD1 (6 bases). V was shortened by 1 base and J by 4 bases, with 10 bases between the two germline ends. This CDR3 is 15 amino acids long. Germline V gene lookup returns CDR1 LNHNV and CDR2 YYDKDF (reference sequence). Written as DNA, the CDR3 is TGTGCCACCAGCAGAGGGACAGCGGATAATGAAAAACTGTTTTTT. Translated, it gives CATSRGTADNEKLFF.

The rearrangement links TRBV9 to TRBJ1-3; 11 bases are a match to TRBD1. The germline V gene encodes CDR1 SGDLS and CDR2 YYNGEE. The CDR3 consists of 16 residues. V dropped 0 bases and J dropped 2; count of bases not matched to a gene: 1. As DNA, the CDR3 is TGTGCCAGCAGCGTAGGGACAGGGGGCCCTGGAAACACCATATATTTT. Its translation: CASSVGTGGPGNTIYF.